The sequence of this T cell receptor (beta chain) was determined in a study of beta chain features in type 1 diabetes. Looking at the study overall: The patients were much like the healthy donors in age, gender and cell yields.

The investigators reverse transcribed all of the isolated RNA, so they sequenced expressed TCRB transcripts. Approximately 4 million reads on average were seen across naive, central memory and regulatory T cell samples. Clones were sequenced by immunoSEQ multiplex PCR, and TCRdb holds only the in-frame ones, with some missing. The sample has more than 250,000 clones, over 20% seen once; the top ten hold approximately 0.029%. The study, taken as a whole, reports: A cDNA-based sequencing approach could over-represent cells with high TCR expression. Researchers caution that PCR might favor shorter templates, equally among patients and controls. In all four CD4+ subsets, TCRB CDR3 length was significantly, moderately reduced in type 1 diabetes.

The germline CDR1 and CDR2 sequences are LNHNV and YYDKDF (reference sequence). The CDR3 covers 17 residues. J gave up 3 bases and V 0 bases, and 8 bases lay outside the gene matches. Note on this clone: The target antigen is unknown.

The chain combines TRBV15 with TRBJ1-5; 7 bases align to TRBD1. Sequencing was carried out using naive CD4+ T cells from blood. The TCR originated in a woman aged 40 to 49 with type 1 diabetes. Here the CDR3 DNA reads TGTGCCACCAGCAGAGATAGACGGCAGGGGGTCAATCAGCCCCAGCATTTT. This encodes CATSRDRRQGVNQPQHF. Looking up the rest from reference TRBV15 and TRBJ1-5 gives the full variable domain: DAMVIQNPRYQVTQFGKPVTLSCSQTLNHNVMYWYQQKSSQAPKLLFHYYDKDFNNEADTPDNFQSRRPNTSFCFLDIRSPGLGDTAMYLCATSRDRRQGVNQPQHFGDGTRLSIL.